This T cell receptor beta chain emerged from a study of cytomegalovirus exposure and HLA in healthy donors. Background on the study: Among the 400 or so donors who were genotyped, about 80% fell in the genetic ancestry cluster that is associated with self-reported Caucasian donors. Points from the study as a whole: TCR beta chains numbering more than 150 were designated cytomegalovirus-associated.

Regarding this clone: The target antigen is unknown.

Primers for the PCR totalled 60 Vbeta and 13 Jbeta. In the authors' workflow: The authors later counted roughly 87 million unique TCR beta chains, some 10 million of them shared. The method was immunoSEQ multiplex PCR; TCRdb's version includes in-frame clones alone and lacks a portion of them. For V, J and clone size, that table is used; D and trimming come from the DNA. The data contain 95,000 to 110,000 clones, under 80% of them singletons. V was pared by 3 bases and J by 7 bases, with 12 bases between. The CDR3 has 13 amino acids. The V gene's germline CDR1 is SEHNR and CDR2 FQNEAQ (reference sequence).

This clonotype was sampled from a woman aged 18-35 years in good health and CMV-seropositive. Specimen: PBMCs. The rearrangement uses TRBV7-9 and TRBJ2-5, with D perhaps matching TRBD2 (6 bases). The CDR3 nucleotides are TGTGCCAGCAGCTTGGGAGGAGCCGTGACCCAGTACTTC. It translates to CASSLGGAVTQYF. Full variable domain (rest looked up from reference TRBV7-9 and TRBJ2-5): DTGVSQNPRHKITKRGQNVTFRCDPISEHNRLYWYRQTLGQGPEFLTYFQNEAQLEKSRLLSDRFSAERPKGSFSTLEIQRTEQGDSAMYLCASSLGGAVTQYFGPGTRLLVL.